A single sample gave rise to the 10 T cell receptor beta chains below, sequenced in a study of blood T cell repertoires in COVID-19 (dated by TCRdb to the early 2020s). Receptor amplification or capture employed the immunoSEQ multiplex PCR assay. This immuneACCESS table, as held by TCRdb, lists in-frame sequences with V and J called but not all clones. Of the missing ones, under half trace to an unresolved V gene in checked studies; the others have no known cause. The table for this sample lists more than 250,000 clones; 86% of them were counted only once. About 1.9% of the sample belongs to the ten largest clones. Material: peripheral blood. The receptors shown here come from a woman under 40 who had recovered from COVID-19.

This clone was recorded only once. This rearrangement joins TRBV7-9 to TRBJ1-2; TRBD1 might be the D (5 bases). V lost 5 bases and J lost 2, with 12 bases in between. This CDR3 region has 14 residues. Germline V gene sequence: CDR1 SEHNR, CDR2 FQNEAQ (reference sequence). The CDR3 region is CASSPTDFNYGYTF. CDR3 coding DNA: TGTGCCAGCAGCCCGACAGATTTCAACTATGGCTACACCTTC.

The V call is TRBV4-2, the J call TRBJ1-2; 10 bases fit TRBD1. CDR3 length: 15 residues. Germline-derived CDR1 and CDR2 are LGHNA and YNFKEQ. V lost 3 bases, J lost 5 bases, and 6 bases stayed unmatched. CDR3 protein: CASSQTGQGTYGYTF. As DNA, the CDR3 is TGTGCCAGCAGCCAGACGGGACAGGGGACTTATGGCTACACCTTC.

The chain uses TRBV6-4 and TRBJ1-1, with D unclear. CDR3 length: 14 amino acids. Germline values: CDR1 MRHNA, CDR2 SNTAGT. With 0 bases removed from V and 4 bases from J, the gap between germline ends came to 9 bases. The CDR3 coding sequence is TGTGCCAGCAGTGACTCGAATTCGGGCACTGAAGCTTTCTTT. Translated, it gives CASSDSNSGTEAFF.

CDR3 amino acids: CASSMADGNEQYF. The CDR3 DNA reads as TGTGCCAGTAGTATGGCCGATGGCAACGAGCAGTACTTC. The chain uses TRBV19 and TRBJ2-7; no clear D. V was clipped by 3 bases and J by 5 bases, with 11 bases between them. CDR1 and CDR2 (germline): LNHDA, SQIVND (reference sequence). The CDR3 sequence is 13 residues long.

The chain is built from TRBV4-3 and TRBJ2-7; the D gene is possibly TRBD2 (5 bases). Looked up from germline, CDR1 is LGHNA and CDR2 is YSLEER. The CDR3 contains 15 residues. V lost 1 base and J 4 bases, leaving 14 bases between the germline ends. This chain's CDR3 is CASSQGLAKGYEQYF. DNA for the CDR3: TGCGCCAGCAGCCAAGGGCTAGCAAAAGGGTACGAGCAGTACTTC.

Here the CDR3 reads CASKGVDRALYGYTF. CDR3 coding DNA: TGTGCCAGCAAAGGGGTTGACAGGGCCTTGTATGGCTACACCTTC. The chain uses TRBV6-6 and TRBJ1-2; 7 bases are a match to TRBD1. This CDR3 has 15 residues. In germline, CDR1 is MNHNY, CDR2 SVGAGI (reference sequence). V was clipped by 7 bases and J by 5 bases; unmatched bases: 13.

CDR3 nucleotide sequence: TGCGCCAGCAGCCAAGGACAGGGTTGGAACACTGAAGCTTTCTTT. The encoded protein is CASSQGQGWNTEAFF. The V call is TRBV4-1, the J call TRBJ1-1; 7 nucleotides match TRBD1. The CDR3 spans 15 residues. Per germline, CDR1 MGHRA and CDR2 YSYEKL. V was pared by 1 base and J by 1 base, with 3 bases of the junction left unmatched.

The J gene is TRBJ2-5, the V gene TRBV6-1; TRBD2 agrees at 10 bases. The germline gives CDR1 MNHNS, CDR2 SASEGT. The CDR3 covers 16 residues. With V trimmed by 6 bases and J by 0 bases, 7 bases remained unmatched. CDR3 protein: CASSEWLAGDQETQYF. The CDR3 region has the DNA TGTGCCAGCAGCGAATGGCTAGCGGGGGACCAAGAGACCCAGTACTTC.

This clone was recorded once. The chain combines TRBV18 with TRBJ2-2, with D possibly matching TRBD1 (5 bases). V gave up 3 bases and J gave up 2 bases, with 10 bases separating them. Germline V gene data show CDR1 as KGHSH and CDR2 as LQKENI. The CDR3 sequence is 15 residues long. The CDR3 nucleotides are TGTGCCAGCTCACCTACCGACAGTAACACCGGGGAGCTGTTTTTT. Amino acids: CASSPTDSNTGELFF. The complete variable domain, with remaining parts taken from reference TRBV18 and TRBJ2-2, reads NAGVMQNPRHLVRRRGQEARLRCSPMKGHSHVYWYRQLPEEGLKFMVYLQKENIIDESGMPKERFSAEFPKEGPSILRIQQVVRGDSAAYFCASSPTDSNTGELFFGEGSRLTVL.

The rearrangement links TRBV5-1 to TRBJ2-3; 10 nucleotides align to TRBD2. V dropped 7 bases and J dropped 3; count of bases not matched to a gene: 2. This CDR3 has 13 residues. Germline loops: CDR1 SGHRS, CDR2 YFSETQ. Here the CDR3 DNA reads TGCGCCAGCGGGACTAGCGCGACAGATACGCAGTATTTT. It translates to CASGTSATDTQYF.